The text below deals with one T cell receptor (beta chain). Method: immunoSEQ multiplex PCR; TCRdb's copy keeps in-frame clones and lacks some. The table shows just over 300,000 clones, with around 84% occurring only once. The data belong to a study of blood T cell repertoires in COVID-19. CDR1 is MNHEY, CDR2 SVGAGI, per germline. The CDR3 has 15 residues. Trimming stripped 4 bases from V and 0 bases from J, with 12 bases between. Sequencing was done on a sample of PBMCs or T cells enriched from blood (not recorded which). The rearrangement uses TRBV6-5 and TRBJ1-2, with unresolved D. This sequence originates from a man aged 25 to 40 who had recovered from COVID-19. CDR3 nucleotides: TGTGCCAGCAGTTCCCCCCCAGGCGCTAACTATGGCTACACCTTC. It is translated as CASSSPPGANYGYTF.